This entry lists 28 T cell receptor beta chains sequenced from one sample in a study of cytotoxic CD8 clonotypes in ibrutinib-treated CLL. The method was immunoSEQ multiplex PCR; TCRdb's version includes in-frame clones alone and lacks a portion of them. The sample lists more than 200,000 clones, 79% occurring once. This specimen was PBMCs, taken after 12 months of ibrutinib treatment. The receptor set was obtained from a human donor with chronic lymphocytic leukemia.

The V gene is TRBV6-5, the J gene TRBJ2-3, with unresolved D. Between the trimmed V and J ends, which lost 5 bases and 1 base, there was a span of 13 bases. There are 15 residues in the CDR3. CDR1 MNHEY and CDR2 SVGAGI come from the germline V gene. The CDR3 bases are TGTGCCAGCAGTGCCCCGGGCCGAGGCACAGATACGCAGTATTTT. Translated, it gives CASSAPGRGTDTQYF.

This chain joins TRBV2 and TRBJ1-1; a possible D gene is TRBD1 (6 bases). Germline CDR1 and CDR2: SNHLY and FYNNEI. The length of the CDR3 is 14 residues. With 4 bases removed from V and 13 bases from J, the gap between germline ends came to 22 bases. In DNA form, the CDR3 reads TGTGCCAGCAGTGCTCGACAGGCCGGAGAGGGGAGTTTCTTT. Translating gives CASSARQAGEGSFF.

This chain connects TRBV12-2 to TRBJ2-5; the table's D call, TRBD1, was not checked against the DNA. TRBV12-2 is a known pseudogene. This CDR3 is built from 15 residues. This CDR3 reads CASRLTVFAPETQYF. CDR3 DNA sequence: TGTGCAAGTCGCTTAACAGTGTTCGCGCCGGAGACCCAGTACTTC.

The V call is TRBV7-4, the J call TRBJ2-3; tentatively, D is TRBD1 or TRBD2 (6 bases each). Trimming removed 5 bases at V and 1 base at J, with 25 bases between. CDR1 SGHVT and CDR2 SQSDAQ come from the germline V gene. This CDR3 is 19 amino acids long. CDR3 bases: TGTGCCAGCAGCCCTCGGGACATGGAGGGGTTTTGGCGCACAGATACGCAGTATTTT. Translated, it gives CASSPRDMEGFWRTDTQYF.

CDR3 coding DNA: TGTGCCAGCAGCCCCGACATAAACTATGGCTACACCTTC. Translating gives CASSPDINYGYTF. The V and J genes are TRBV6-5 and TRBJ1-2; D unresolved. There are 13 residues in the CDR3. V was trimmed by 6 bases and J by 2 bases, leaving 10 bases between them. Per germline, CDR1 MNHEY and CDR2 SVGAGI.

Note on this clone: Other DNA sequences from this sample encode an identical CDR3 as well. In DNA, the CDR3 is TGTGCCAGCTCACCTGGACAGGGGGCCTACGAGCAGTACTTC. Its protein product is CASSPGQGAYEQYF. The genes are TRBV18 and TRBJ2-7; the match to TRBD1 covers 10 bases. The V gene's germline CDR1 is KGHSH and CDR2 LQKENI. The CDR3 sequence is 14 residues long. J gave up 2 bases and V 3 bases, and 1 base lay outside the gene matches.

The CDR3 sequence is CASSSGLEGTSEQFF. The CDR3 region has the DNA TGTGCCAGCAGTAGCGGATTAGAGGGGACGAGTGAGCAGTTCTTC. The genes are TRBV2 and TRBJ2-1, with D perhaps matching TRBD1 or TRBD2 (5 bases each). V shed 5 bases and J shed 9 bases, with 20 bases lying between them. The CDR3 contains 15 residues. Per the germline V gene, CDR1 is SNHLY and CDR2 is FYNNEI.

The chain recombines TRBV28 with TRBJ1-3; D perhaps matches TRBD1 (6 bases). Germline V gene sequence: CDR1 MDHEN, CDR2 SYDVKM. The CDR3 spans 15 residues. V lost 6 bases and J lost 2, with 14 bases in between. CDR3 bases: TGTGCCAGCAGCTCCTCAGGGGACGCTGGAAACACCATATATTTT. Translated: CASSSSGDAGNTIYF.

V and J are TRBV6-5 and TRBJ2-7; TRBD1 aligns across 9 bases. The CDR3 extends over 15 amino acids. CDR1 and CDR2 from the germline V gene are MNHEY and SVGAGI. Losses at the gene ends were 0 bases for V and 5 bases for J; bases not matched to a gene: 5. CDR3: CASSYSGQGQDEQYF. The DNA for the CDR3 is TGTGCCAGCAGTTACTCGGGACAGGGACAGGACGAGCAGTACTTC.

This sequence joins TRBV14 and TRBJ2-3; either TRBD1 or TRBD2 may supply D (5 bases each). Looked up from germline, CDR1 is SGHDN and CDR2 is FVKESK. CDR3 length equals 13 residues. Trimming left V 8 bases short and J 4 bases short, with 13 bases between. In DNA, the CDR3 is TGTGCCAGCGGACTTCAGGGCCCAGATACGCAGTATTTT. This gives the protein CASGLQGPDTQYF. Full variable domain (remainder filled in from reference TRBV14 and TRBJ2-3): EAGVTQFPSHSVIEKGQTVTLRCDPISGHDNLYWYRRVMGKEIKFLLHFVKESKQDESGMPNNRFLAERTGGTYSTLKVQPAELEDSGVYFCASGLQGPDTQYFGPGTRLTVL.

This chain joins TRBV27 and TRBJ2-7; D unresolved. Trimming stripped 5 bases from V and 3 bases from J, with 11 bases between. Germline V gene data show CDR1 as MNHEY and CDR2 as SMNVEV (reference sequence). The CDR3 loop spans 13 amino acids. DNA of the CDR3: TGTGCCAGCAGTCCTCAAATGGGCTACGAGCAGTACTTC. It codes for CASSPQMGYEQYF.

The chain couples TRBV5-6 to TRBJ2-7; 8 bases line up with TRBD2. This CDR3 has 15 residues. With 3 bases clipped from V and 3 bases from J, the junction kept 8 bases outside the gene matches. Germline V gene lookup returns CDR1 SGHDT and CDR2 YYEEEE. The CDR3 DNA reads TGTGCCAGCAGCTCATCGGGGGGGTACCGCTACGAGCAGTACTTC. Encoded protein: CASSSSGGYRYEQYF.

This sequence joins TRBV5-4 and TRBJ1-1; D may be TRBD1 (6 bases). CDR3 length: 17 residues. CDR1 is SGHNT and CDR2 is YYREEE in the germline V gene (reference sequence). The V and J ends lost 0 bases and 2 bases respectively, with 17 bases between them. This chain's CDR3 is CASSLGGAGRPNTEAFF. Here the CDR3 DNA reads TGTGCCAGCAGCTTGGGGGGGGCCGGGAGGCCTAACACTGAAGCTTTCTTT. Full variable domain (missing parts from reference TRBV5-4 and TRBJ1-1): ETGVTQSPTHLIKTRGQQVTLRCSSQSGHNTVSWYQQALGQGPQFIFQYYREEENGRGNFPPRFSGLQFPNYSSELNVNALELDDSALYLCASSLGGAGRPNTEAFFGQGTRLTVV.

The genes are TRBV25-1 and TRBJ2-3; TRBD2 is a possible D gene (6 bases). CDR1 and CDR2 (germline): MGHDK, SYGVNS. CDR3 length equals 18 residues. V lost 4 bases and J lost 1, with 21 bases in between. CDR3 region: CASSVQEGPKPRTDTQYF. For the CDR3, the DNA is TGTGCCAGCAGTGTCCAGGAGGGGCCGAAACCACGCACAGATACGCAGTATTTT. Full variable domain (missing parts from reference TRBV25-1 and TRBJ2-3): EADIYQTPRYLVIGTGKKITLECSQTMGHDKMYWYQQDPGMELHLIHYSYGVNSTEKGDLSSESTVSRIRTEHFPLTLESARPSHTSQYLCASSVQEGPKPRTDTQYFGPGTRLTVL.

This clone came up a few times. The chain combines TRBV7-9 with TRBJ1-2; the match to TRBD1 covers 9 bases. Germline V gives CDR1 SEHNR, CDR2 FQNEAQ (reference sequence). The CDR3 spans 16 residues. J was trimmed by 2 bases and V by 3 bases; bases with no gene match: 7. The CDR3 region has the DNA TGTGCCAGCAGCTTGTTGGGACAGGGCGCAAACTATGGCTACACCTTC. Its protein product is CASSLLGQGANYGYTF.

The table lists this clone with a few counts. The junction departs from germline at one end; a sequencing error may be responsible. The J gene is TRBJ2-2, the V gene TRBV7-7; TRBD2 matches at 10 bases. Germline lookup yields CDR1 SSHAT and CDR2 FNYEAQ (reference sequence). CDR3 size: 17 residues. The CDR3 reads CASSRIGTSVSTGELFF. The DNA of the CDR3 is TGTGCTAGCAGCCGAATCGGGACTAGCGTAAGCACCGGGGAGCTGTTTTTT.

The chain has TRBV4-1 and TRBJ1-5; possibly TRBD1 for D (5 bases). From germline, CDR1 is MGHRA and CDR2 YSYEKL. The CDR3 is 15 amino acids. Trimming left V 4 bases short and J 4 bases short, with 14 bases between. The CDR3 DNA reads TGCGCCAGCAGCCGATCCCGGGACTTAAATCAGCCCCAGCATTTT. Translating it yields CASSRSRDLNQPQHF.

Worth noting for this clone: An end of the junction differs from the germline gene, which may be a read error. The V call is TRBV7-7, the J call TRBJ2-7, with 9 nucleotides matching TRBD1. From germline, CDR1 is SSHAT and CDR2 FNYEAQ (reference sequence). The CDR3 is made up of 15 amino acids. CDR3 in DNA: TGTGCTAGCAGTTTGGGACAGGGAAAAACCTACGAGCAGTACTTC. Protein product: CASSLGQGKTYEQYF.

The chain is built from TRBV6-5 and TRBJ2-5; D remains ambiguous. The CDR3 loop spans 11 amino acids. The V end was cut by 4 bases, the J end by 7 bases, with 7 bases between. CDR1 and CDR2 from the germline V gene are MNHEY and SVGAGI. CDR3 sequence: CASSSTGTQYF. In DNA, the CDR3 is TGTGCCAGCAGTTCGACGGGGACCCAGTACTTC.

This clone was counted only a few times. V and J are TRBV11-2 and TRBJ1-2, with TRBD1 matching 8 bases. Per the germline V gene, CDR1 is SGHAT and CDR2 is FQNNGV. This CDR3 contains 14 residues. Trimming cost V 2 bases and J 2 bases; bases outside gene matches: 1. For the CDR3, the DNA is TGTGCCAGCAGCTTAACAGGGGGGAACTATGGCTACACCTTC. The encoded protein is CASSLTGGNYGYTF.

The rearrangement uses TRBV4-1 and TRBJ2-7; TRBD2 matches 9 bases. Germline lookup yields CDR1 MGHRA and CDR2 YSYEKL. The CDR3 extends over 15 amino acids. V was pared by 5 bases and J by 3 bases, with 8 bases of the junction left unmatched. The CDR3 protein is CASSTQRGAFYEQYF. CDR3 coding DNA: TGCGCCAGCAGCACCCAGCGGGGGGCCTTCTACGAGCAGTACTTC.

The V gene is TRBV11-2, the J gene TRBJ2-1, with 7 bases that match TRBD2. This CDR3 has 16 residues. The V segment lost 5 bases and the J segment 7 bases; nucleotides outside the gene matches: 14. CDR1 is SGHAT and CDR2 is FQNNGV in the germline V gene. CDR3 coding DNA: TGTGCCAGCAGCCCCCGACGGGACTATGTCTCAAATGAGCAGTTCTTC. Its protein is CASSPRRDYVSNEQFF.

This clone was seen only once. The chain has TRBV5-1 and TRBJ1-1; no firm D call. This CDR3 has 15 residues. Germline CDR1 SGHRS, CDR2 YFSETQ. V lost 4 bases and J 1 base, leaving 14 bases between the germline ends. CDR3 protein: CASSLAPTGNTEAFF. CDR3 bases: TGCGCCAGCAGCCTTGCTCCCACTGGGAACACTGAAGCTTTCTTT.

The chain uses TRBV10-3 and TRBJ2-1; 9 nucleotides match TRBD1. J was trimmed by 5 bases and V by 4 bases; bases with no gene match: 12. In germline, CDR1 is ENHRY, CDR2 SYGVKD. The CDR3 has 17 amino acids. In nucleotides, the CDR3 is TGTGCCATCAGTGCACAGGGGGCGGCTAATTCTCACAATGAGCAGTTCTTC. Translated, it gives CAISAQGAANSHNEQFF.

This clone was observed a single time. This chain connects TRBV6-5 to TRBJ2-2; perhaps TRBD1 as D (6 bases). The CDR3 runs to 15 residues. V was pared by 6 bases and J by 3 bases, with 14 bases between. CDR1 and CDR2 from the germline V gene are MNHEY and SVGAGI. CDR3 protein: CASRGHPVYTGELFF. In DNA form, the CDR3 reads TGTGCCAGCAGGGGACATCCAGTCTACACCGGGGAGCTGTTTTTT.

The V gene is TRBV18, the J gene TRBJ2-1, with no clear D. With 2 bases removed from V and 5 bases from J, the gap between germline ends came to 7 bases. CDR1 KGHSH and CDR2 LQKENI come from the germline V gene. The CDR3 consists of 13 residues. The CDR3 region has the DNA TGTGCCAGCTCACCATTCGCTGACAATGAGCAGTTCTTC. It yields the protein CASSPFADNEQFF. The full variable domain, completed using reference TRBV18 and TRBJ2-1, is NAGVMQNPRHLVRRRGQEARLRCSPMKGHSHVYWYRQLPEEGLKFMVYLQKENIIDESGMPKERFSAEFPKEGPSILRIQQVVRGDSAAYFCASSPFADNEQFFGPGTRLTVL.

The table lists this clone with a count of one. This CDR3 is also generated by other DNA sequences in the sample. The chain combines TRBV6-5 with TRBJ1-1, with D hard to call. CDR1 and CDR2 from the germline V gene are MNHEY and SVGAGI. V shed 2 bases and J shed 3 bases, with 7 bases lying between them. The CDR3 spans 13 residues. The CDR3 DNA sequence: TGTGCCAGCAGTTACAGGGTTTACACTGAAGCTTTCTTT. This encodes CASSYRVYTEAFF.

The rearrangement links TRBV5-1 to TRBJ2-7; TRBD2 agrees at 9 bases. There are 15 residues in the CDR3. Trimming cost V 2 bases and J 0 bases; bases outside gene matches: 3. Germline CDR1 and CDR2: SGHRS and YFSETQ. The chain's CDR3 is CASSLLAGSSYEQYF. CDR3 in DNA: TGCGCCAGCAGCTTACTAGCGGGTAGCTCCTACGAGCAGTACTTC.